This TCR beta chain was retrieved from a study of identical twins. TCRdb fed the 5' RACE reads into MiXCR, producing one record per CDR3 protein. The data contain about 720,000 distinct CDR3 sequences, roughly 18% of them singletons. Trimming pared 2 bases from V and 3 bases from J, leaving 17 bases between. Germline CDR1 DFQATT, CDR2 SNEGSKA (reference sequence). The CDR3 runs 15 residues. In its sample, this clonotype was seen a few times. A further study also used this sample, focusing on T cells expressing NK-cell markers.

The TCR originated in a young woman in good health. The source material was PBMCs. The chain links TRBV20-1 to TRBJ2-7, with unresolved D. CDR3 residues: CSARSPDGLLYEQYF. The CDR3 region has the DNA TGCAGTGCTAGAAGCCCGGACGGGTTGCTCTACGAGCAGTACTTC.